Presented here are 17 T cell receptor beta chains from one specimen sequenced in a study of T cells in Graves' hyperthyroidism and ophthalmopathy. What was amplified from RNA transcripts were TCR beta CDR3 regions. An initial round of RT-PCR targeting the TCR CDR3 relied on the HTBI primer set. TCRdb independently ran MiXCR on the multiplex PCR reads; one entry per CDR3 protein. The sample consists of about 710,000 distinct CDR3 sequences, approximately 16% of them appearing once. What was sequenced was blood. These receptors were collected from a young man with Graves' hyperthyroidism.

This clonotype was seen more than once but under ten times. This chain uses TRBV7-8 with TRBJ2-7; D remains ambiguous. This CDR3 is 16 amino acids long. V shed 4 bases and J shed 4 bases, with 20 bases lying between them. Looked up from germline, CDR1 is SGHVS and CDR2 is FQNEAQ. The CDR3 sequence is CASSSRAYLTPYEQYF. For the CDR3, the DNA is TGTGCCAGCAGCTCCCGGGCTTATCTCACTCCTTACGAGCAGTACTTC.

This clonotype was recorded at least ten times. The chain combines TRBV2 with TRBJ1-6; D remains unclear. Per the germline V gene, CDR1 is SNHLY and CDR2 is FYNNEI. The V and J ends lost 7 bases and 10 bases respectively, with 14 bases between them. CDR3 length equals 13 residues. Written as DNA, the CDR3 is TGTGCCAGCAACACCCTTAATTACTCACCCCTCCACTTT. This sequence encodes CASNTLNYSPLHF.

The rearrangement uses TRBV20-1 and TRBJ2-4, with TRBD2 matching over 12 bases. With 3 bases clipped from V and 2 bases from J, the junction kept 2 bases outside the gene matches. The CDR3 has 15 amino acids. The germline V gene has CDR1 DFQATT and CDR2 SNEGSKA (reference sequence). CDR3: CSARTSGRSKNIQYF. CDR3 DNA: TGCAGTGCTAGGACTAGCGGGAGATCCAAAAACATTCAGTACTTC.

This clonotype was seen many times. The CDR3 region is CASSQGAYGYTF. CDR3 bases: TGTGCCAGCAGCCAGGGGGCCTATGGCTACACCTTC. This chain joins TRBV3-1 and TRBJ1-2; tentative D call: TRBD1 (6 bases). V shed 3 bases and J shed 4 bases, with 6 bases lying between them. The CDR3 covers 12 residues. The germline V gene has CDR1 LGHDT and CDR2 YNNKEL (reference sequence).

The chain carries TRBV4-3 and TRBJ1-1, with D perhaps matching TRBD1 (5 bases). The CDR3 is 14 residues long. Germline lookup yields CDR1 LGHNA and CDR2 YSLEER. The V end lost 1 base, the J end lost 3 bases, and 9 bases lay between the germline ends. The CDR3 bases are TGCGCCAGCAGCCAAGGGGACCCCTACACTGAAGCTTTCTTT. It is translated as CASSQGDPYTEAFF.

This clonotype was counted at least ten times. The chain has TRBV30 and TRBJ2-2, with D unresolved. This CDR3 is built from 11 residues. Germline CDR1 is GTSNPN and CDR2 is SVGIG (reference sequence). V was trimmed by 4 bases and J by 6 bases, leaving 6 bases between them. CDR3 region: CAWNFAGELFF. Written as DNA, the CDR3 is TGTGCCTGGAACTTCGCCGGGGAGCTGTTTTTT.

This clonotype was detected a few times. The rearrangement links TRBV9 to TRBJ2-5; D unclear. V gave up 2 bases and J gave up 5 bases, with 7 bases separating them. This CDR3 is 12 amino acids long. Germline CDR1 SGDLS, CDR2 YYNGEE. The CDR3 reads CASSVTGETQYF. CDR3 in DNA: TGTGCCAGCAGCGTGACGGGCGAGACCCAGTACTTC.

V gene TRBV7-9 combines with J gene TRBJ2-7; weak D call: TRBD2 (6 bases). Germline assignment: CDR1 SEHNR and CDR2 FQNEAQ (reference sequence). The CDR3 runs 14 residues. V gave up 5 bases and J gave up 7 bases, with 18 bases separating them. The CDR3 region has the DNA TGTGCCAGCAGCACCGCGGGGCCAGAGCGGGAGCAGTACTTC. This codes for CASSTAGPEREQYF.

This clonotype showed up many times. The V gene is TRBV28, the J gene TRBJ2-5; TRBD2 might be the D (6 bases). CDR1 is MDHEN, CDR2 SYDVKM, per germline. The V and J ends lost 5 bases and 5 bases respectively, with 18 bases between them. The CDR3 extends over 15 amino acids. The chain's CDR3 is CASSTLSGFRETQYF. CDR3 nucleotides: TGTGCCAGCAGTACACTCAGCGGGTTTAGGGAGACCCAGTACTTC.

The rearrangement links TRBV19 to TRBJ2-7; D is unresolved. CDR1 LNHDA and CDR2 SQIVND come from the germline V gene (reference sequence). V shed 5 bases and J shed 3 bases, with 11 bases lying between them. This CDR3 has 13 residues. The CDR3 region has the DNA TGTGCCAGTAGTCACAAGCTTAACTACGAGCAGTACTTC. Translated, it gives CASSHKLNYEQYF.

This clonotype was recorded only once. The chain employs TRBV9 and TRBJ2-5; 7 bases are a match to TRBD1. After removal of 0 bases from V and 1 base from J, the junction contained 3 bases not matched to a gene. Looked up from germline, CDR1 is SGDLS and CDR2 is YYNGEE. This CDR3 has 15 amino acids. CDR3 protein: CASSVEGQRQETQYF. Here the CDR3 DNA reads TGTGCCAGCAGCGTAGAGGGACAGCGCCAAGAGACCCAGTACTTC.

This clonotype showed up many times. CDR3 sequence: CASSFPNLGQGQETQYF. The CDR3 nucleotides read TGTGCCAGCAGCTTCCCCAACCTCGGACAGGGCCAAGAGACCCAGTACTTC. The chain carries TRBV7-2 and TRBJ2-5, with 8 bases that match TRBD1. Germline CDR1 reads SGHTA; CDR2 reads FQGNSA. The CDR3 covers 17 residues. V shed 3 bases, J shed 1 base, and the junction held 10 bases outside the gene matches.

There are many counts of this clonotype. The V and J genes are TRBV7-2 and TRBJ2-3; 7 nucleotides agree with TRBD1. Germline V gene sequence: CDR1 SGHTA, CDR2 FQGNSA. This CDR3 has 14 residues. Trimming removed 0 bases from V and 10 bases from J; junction bases left unmatched: 7. CDR3 nucleotide sequence: TGTGCCAGCAGCTTAGCGCAGGGGGTAAGGGCGCAGTATTTT. Translated, it gives CASSLAQGVRAQYF.

This clonotype came up many times. This rearrangement joins TRBV18 to TRBJ2-2; unclear D gene. CDR3 length: 15 residues. Looked up from germline, CDR1 is KGHSH and CDR2 is LQKENI. Trimming left V 2 bases short and J 4 bases short, with 11 bases between. The CDR3 nucleotides are TGTGCCAGCTCACCATCCCCGGATGGCACCGGGGAGCTGTTTTTT. Protein product: CASSPSPDGTGELFF.

This clonotype was seen a handful of times. The chain joins TRBV28 to TRBJ2-2, with 7 nucleotides matching TRBD2. V lost 4 bases, J lost 4 bases, and 9 bases stayed unmatched. This CDR3 is built from 16 residues. CDR1 MDHEN and CDR2 SYDVKM come from the germline V gene. Written as DNA, the CDR3 is TGTGCCAGCAGTTCCGGGGCGGGAGTGGGCACCGGGGAGCTGTTTTTT. Translating it yields CASSSGAGVGTGELFF.

In this sample, this clonotype turned up many times. This chain links TRBV20-1 with TRBJ1-2, with 10 bases fitting TRBD1. Germline lookup yields CDR1 DFQATT and CDR2 SNEGSKA (reference sequence). The CDR3 is made up of 13 amino acids. The J segment lost 2 bases and the V segment lost 5 bases, leaving 2 bases of the junction unmatched. The CDR3 here is CSAPGQGNYGYTF. Here the CDR3 DNA reads TGCAGTGCTCCGGGACAGGGGAACTATGGCTACACCTTC.

In its sample, this clonotype was seen many times. The chain has TRBV2 and TRBJ2-1; TRBD2 might be the D (7 bases). V lost 8 bases, J lost 4 bases, and 12 bases lay in between. The CDR3 is made up of 13 amino acids. Germline CDR1 is SNHLY and CDR2 is FYNNEI. The CDR3 loop is CASRGGGYNEQFF. CDR3 sequence (DNA): TGTGCCAGCCGGGGAGGGGGATACAATGAGCAGTTCTTC.